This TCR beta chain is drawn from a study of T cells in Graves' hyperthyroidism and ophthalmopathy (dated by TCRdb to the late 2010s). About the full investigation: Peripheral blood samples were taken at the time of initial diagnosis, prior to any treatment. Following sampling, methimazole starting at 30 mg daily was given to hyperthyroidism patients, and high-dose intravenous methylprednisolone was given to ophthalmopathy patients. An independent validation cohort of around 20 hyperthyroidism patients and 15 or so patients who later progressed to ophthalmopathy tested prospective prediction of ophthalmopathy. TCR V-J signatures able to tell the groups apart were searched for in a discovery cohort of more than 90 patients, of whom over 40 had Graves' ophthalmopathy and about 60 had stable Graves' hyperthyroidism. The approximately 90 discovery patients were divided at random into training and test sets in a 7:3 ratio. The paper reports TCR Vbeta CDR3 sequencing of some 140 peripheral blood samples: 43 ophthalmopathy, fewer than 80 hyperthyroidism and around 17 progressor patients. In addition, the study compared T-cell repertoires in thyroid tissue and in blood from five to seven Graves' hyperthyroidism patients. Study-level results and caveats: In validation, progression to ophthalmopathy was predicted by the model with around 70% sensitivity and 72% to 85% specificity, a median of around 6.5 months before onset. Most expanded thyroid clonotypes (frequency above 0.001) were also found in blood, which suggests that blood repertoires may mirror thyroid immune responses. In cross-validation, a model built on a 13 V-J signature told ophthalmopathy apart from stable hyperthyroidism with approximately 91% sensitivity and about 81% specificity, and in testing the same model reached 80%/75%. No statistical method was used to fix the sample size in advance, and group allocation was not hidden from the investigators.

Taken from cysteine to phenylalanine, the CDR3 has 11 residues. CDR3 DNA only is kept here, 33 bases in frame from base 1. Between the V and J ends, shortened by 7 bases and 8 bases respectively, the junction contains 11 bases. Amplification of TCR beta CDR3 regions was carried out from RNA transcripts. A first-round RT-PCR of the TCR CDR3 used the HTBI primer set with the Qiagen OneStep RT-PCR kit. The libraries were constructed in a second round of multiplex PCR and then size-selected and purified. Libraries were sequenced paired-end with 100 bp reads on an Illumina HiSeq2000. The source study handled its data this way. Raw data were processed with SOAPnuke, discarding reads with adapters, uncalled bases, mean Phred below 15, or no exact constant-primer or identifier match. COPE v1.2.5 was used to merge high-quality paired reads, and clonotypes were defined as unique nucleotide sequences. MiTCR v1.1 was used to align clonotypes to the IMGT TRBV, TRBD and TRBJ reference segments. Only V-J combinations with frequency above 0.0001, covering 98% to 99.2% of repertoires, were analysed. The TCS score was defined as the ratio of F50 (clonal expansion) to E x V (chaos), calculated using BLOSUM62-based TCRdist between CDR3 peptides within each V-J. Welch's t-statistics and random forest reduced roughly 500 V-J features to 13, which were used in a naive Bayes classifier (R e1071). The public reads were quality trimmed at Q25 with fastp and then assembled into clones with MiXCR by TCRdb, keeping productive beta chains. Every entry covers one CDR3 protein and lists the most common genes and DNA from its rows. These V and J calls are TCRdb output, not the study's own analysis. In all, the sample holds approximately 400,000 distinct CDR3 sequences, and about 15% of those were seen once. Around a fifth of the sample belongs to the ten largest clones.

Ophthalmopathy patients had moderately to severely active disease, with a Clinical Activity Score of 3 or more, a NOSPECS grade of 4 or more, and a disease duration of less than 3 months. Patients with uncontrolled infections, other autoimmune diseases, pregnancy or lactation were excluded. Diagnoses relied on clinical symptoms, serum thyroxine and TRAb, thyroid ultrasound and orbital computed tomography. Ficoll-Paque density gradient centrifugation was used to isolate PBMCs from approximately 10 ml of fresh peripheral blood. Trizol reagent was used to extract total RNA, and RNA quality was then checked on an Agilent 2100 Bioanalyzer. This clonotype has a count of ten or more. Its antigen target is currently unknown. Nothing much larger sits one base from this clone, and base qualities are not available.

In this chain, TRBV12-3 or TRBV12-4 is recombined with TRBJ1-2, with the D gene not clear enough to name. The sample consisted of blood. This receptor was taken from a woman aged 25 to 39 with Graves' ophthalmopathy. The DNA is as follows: TGTGCCAGCACCGCATCGGGAGGCTACACCTTC. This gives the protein CASTASGGYTF.